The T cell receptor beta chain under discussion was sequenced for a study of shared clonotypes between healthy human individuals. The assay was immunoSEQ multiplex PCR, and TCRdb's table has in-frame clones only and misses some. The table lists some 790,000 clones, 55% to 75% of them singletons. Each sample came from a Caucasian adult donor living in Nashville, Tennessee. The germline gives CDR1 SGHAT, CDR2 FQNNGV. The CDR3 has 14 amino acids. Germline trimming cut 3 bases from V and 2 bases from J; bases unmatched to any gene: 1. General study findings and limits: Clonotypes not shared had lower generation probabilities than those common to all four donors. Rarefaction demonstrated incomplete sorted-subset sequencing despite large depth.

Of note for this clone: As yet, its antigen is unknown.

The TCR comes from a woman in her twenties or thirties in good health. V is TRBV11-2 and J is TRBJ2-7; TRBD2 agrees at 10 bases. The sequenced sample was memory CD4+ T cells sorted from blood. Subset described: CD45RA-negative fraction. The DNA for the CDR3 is TGTGCCAGCAGCTTTACTAGCGGGACCTACGAGCAGTACTTC. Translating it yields CASSFTSGTYEQYF.